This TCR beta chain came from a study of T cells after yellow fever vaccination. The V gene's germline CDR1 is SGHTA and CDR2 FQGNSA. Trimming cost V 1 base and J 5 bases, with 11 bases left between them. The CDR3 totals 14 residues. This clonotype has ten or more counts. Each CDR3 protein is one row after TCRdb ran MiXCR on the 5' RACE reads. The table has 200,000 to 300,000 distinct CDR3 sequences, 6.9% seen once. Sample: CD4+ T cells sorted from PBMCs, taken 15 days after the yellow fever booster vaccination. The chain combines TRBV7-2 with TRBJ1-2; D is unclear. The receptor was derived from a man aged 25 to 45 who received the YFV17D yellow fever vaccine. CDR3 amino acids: CASSLDGSGYGYTF. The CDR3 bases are TGTGCCAGCAGCTTAGATGGTTCGGGATATGGCTACACCTTC.